The entry below gives a single TCR beta chain sequence along with its context. What this receptor recognizes is not known. No base quality information exists; no much larger clone differs at one position. These data originate in a study of CD8+ T cells in alopecia areata (dated 2018 in TCRdb). For the wider study: The treated patients took part in an open-label pilot trial in which moderate-to-severe alopecia areata was treated with oral tofacitinib at 5 to 10 mg twice daily. In humans, TCRbeta sequencing was performed on scalp tissue and on sorted CD4+ and CD8+ peripheral blood T cells from healthy controls and from patients with patchy or totalis/universalis alopecia areata. The study used high-throughput TCRbeta sequencing to examine T cell clonal expansion in alopecia areata, in both the C3H/HeJ mouse model and human patients. TCRbeta CDR3 regions were amplified by immunoSEQ multiplex PCR with 35 Vbeta forward and 13 Jbeta reverse primers. Clonality in the scalp was compared among normal scalp (n=4), patchy alopecia areata scalp (n=8), and alopecia totalis/universalis scalp (n=8). In treated patients, disease severity was measured using the SALT score, which gives the percentage of scalp surface area affected. RNA came from the PAXgene miRNA kit for fixed scalp, the miRNeasy kit for PBMCs, and the RNeasy kit for mouse skin. Patients stayed on tofacitinib for 6 to 18 months and then had 6 months of follow-up off drug so that delayed response and recurrence could be assessed. Tofacitinib-treated patients had biopsies at baseline and at 4 and 24 weeks of treatment, with a later scalp biopsy in several patients.

The sample's time point label, in plain terms: roughly 24 weeks on oral tofacitinib. What the treatment or condition label conveys for this sample: oral pan-JAK inhibitor, 5-10 mg twice daily. Lesional scalp punch biopsies and peripheral blood were collected from alopecia areata patients. After PBMCs were isolated by density centrifugation and stained for CD3, CD4 and CD8, a FACSAria was used to sort CD4+ and CD8+ T cells. Trimming takes 3 bases off V and 0 bases off J; junction bases not matched to a gene: 8. There are 16 amino acids in the CDR3, from cysteine to phenylalanine inclusive. Only the CDR3 part of the read is kept: 48 bases, read in frame from the first base. The germline V gene yields SGHDT for CDR1 and YYEEEE for CDR2. Libraries were constructed by the immunoSEQ multiplex PCR assay. For TCR sequencing, RNA was extracted from every sample and reverse transcribed into cDNA to serve as template. SuperScript III was used for first-strand cDNA synthesis, primed with a 2:1 mix of oligo-dT and random hexamers. A synthetic immune receptor repertoire was used to measure amplification bias, and any remaining bias was corrected computationally. The authors processed their data as follows. Raw reads were preprocessed to remove errors, and CDR3 was defined by IMGT conventions from the conserved cysteine to phenylalanine. Clonality was computed by normalizing Shannon entropy by log2 of the number of productive unique TCRs and subtracting the result from 1. Whether scalp clones were CD4 or CD8 was inferred by matching scalp TCRbeta sequences against CD4 and CD8 repertoires sorted from blood. As stored in TCRdb, this immuneACCESS dataset retains in-frame rearrangements with V and J assigned. A fraction of the clones does not appear; measured against another copy, unresolved V genes explain less than half of the discrepancy, and the remainder lacks a known reason. The DNA gave D and trimming, while V, J and clone size come from that table. The sample data list 200,000 or so clones, and roughly 60% of these were observed just once. The top ten clonotypes cover 5.5% of the sample.

What the work shows at the level of the full study, not this receptor alone: Compared with normal scalp, lesional scalp, particularly in alopecia totalis/universalis, had higher clonality and more expanded CD8+ clones, which suggests antigenic drive. Shared TCR sequences between patients were less evident than in mice, which may be partly attributable to HLA diversity in the patient population. During tofacitinib treatment, many expanded lesional clones stuck around in both scalp and blood, and this persistence may partly explain why relapse happens after treatment is stopped. Because the treated cohort was small and included a single nonresponder, larger studies are needed to assess links between baseline CD8+ expansion and response. Unlike mouse skin, which is dominated by gammadelta T cells, normal human skin has resident alphabeta T cells that are also sequenced, and this complicates analysis of the scalp TCR repertoire. Scalp clonality and the number of expanded CD8+ clones among the top 100 scalp clones were significantly decreased by tofacitinib.

The material was CD4+ T cells sorted from blood, obtained at week 24, from a patient treated with tofacitinib. In this chain, TRBV5-6 is recombined with TRBJ2-7; TRBD2 lines up with 8 middle nucleotides. The receptor was derived from a human donor with alopecia areata. The DNA sequence is as follows: TGTGCCAGCAGCTCCACTCGCGGGGGGCGCTCCTACGAGCAGTACTTC. This yields the protein CASSSTRGGRSYEQYF.